This TCR beta chain was sequenced in a study of CD8 T cells in ankylosing spondylitis. Whole-study results and caveats: From matched ankylosing spondylitis synovial fluid, disease-linked clones were reportedly recovered at significantly enriched levels.

CDR3 length: 13 residues. CDR1 is MNHNS, CDR2 SASEGT, per germline. The germline V and J ends were trimmed by 4 bases and 2 bases, with 8 bases remaining between them. A note on this clonotype: Its cognate antigen is unknown.

TCRdb itself ran the 5' RACE reads through MiXCR, one entry per CDR3 protein. The repertoire holds 250,000 to 350,000 distinct CDR3 sequences, with around 21% as singletons. This receptor was identified in a female donor with ankylosing spondylitis or in good health (not recorded which). The chain uses TRBV6-1 and TRBJ2-5, with unresolved D. The material sequenced was blood, either unsorted or a sorted T cell fraction (not recorded which). The CDR3: CASSGRRQETQYF. CDR3 nucleotides: TGTGCCAGCAGTGGTAGGAGACAAGAGACCCAGTACTTC.